This entry describes one TCR beta chain. No antigen is known for it. TCRdb reprocessed the reads via MiXCR and lists one record per CDR3 protein. The sample lists 30,000 to 40,000 distinct CDR3 sequences; roughly half were seen once. The CDR3 length is 16 residues. V shed 3 bases and J 0 bases; nucleotides not matched to a gene: 2. The V gene's germline CDR1 is SGHTA and CDR2 FQGTGA. This record comes from a study of T cell repertoires in cytomegalovirus infection. The sequences come from CD8+ T cells from cultured PBMCs, collected from culture after CMV antigen stimulation. The chain employs TRBV7-3 and TRBJ2-3, with 11 positions matching TRBD2. The clonotype comes from a human donor in good health (CMV status not recorded). Some clones in this sample may be carry-over from other donors' samples. The CDR3 loop is CASSLGLAESTDTQYF. In DNA form, the CDR3 reads TGTGCCAGCAGCTTGGGACTAGCGGAGAGCACAGATACGCAGTATTTT.